This entry lists 2 T cell receptor beta chains sequenced from one sample in a study of circulating and synovial CD4+ cells in juvenile arthritis. Profiled with immunoSEQ multiplex PCR; TCRdb holds only in-frame clones, not every one. This sample has around 1,400 clones, with approximately 90% found just once. The sequenced sample consisted of HLA-DR+ CD4+ T cells from blood. Subset defined: circulating pathogenic-like lymphocytes, sorted as HLA-DR+CD14-CD3+CD4+CD25low/- blood T cells. The receptors derive from a human patient with juvenile idiopathic arthritis. Some clones in this sample may be carry-over from other donors' samples.

The chain couples TRBV18 to TRBJ1-5; maybe TRBD1 (6 bases). CDR3 length: 14 residues. V gave up 5 bases and J gave up 6 bases, with 14 bases separating them. The germline V gene has CDR1 KGHSH and CDR2 LQKENI. The CDR3 DNA reads as TGTGCCAGCTCAGAAGGGGGTGCGAGTCAGCCCCAGCATTTT. As protein: CASSEGGASQPQHF.

CDR3 sequence (DNA): TGTGCCAGCAGCTTAACCCCGGGGTTCGACACTGAAGCTTTCTTT. Encoded protein: CASSLTPGFDTEAFF. This sequence joins TRBV11-2 and TRBJ1-1; D unresolved. V was pared by 2 bases and J by 3 bases, with 13 bases between. CDR1 SGHAT and CDR2 FQNNGV come from the germline V gene. The length of the CDR3 is 15 residues.